This T cell receptor beta chain was obtained from a study of blood T cell repertoires in COVID-19. Self-reported history from a screening survey and questionnaire set each donor's cohort. Only in-frame clones appear in the TCRdb table, and some are missing; sequencing was by immunoSEQ multiplex PCR. The table records about 260,000 clones, 75% to 90% of them present only once. This CDR3 spans 19 amino acids. Looked up from germline, CDR1 is MNHNY and CDR2 is SVGAGI (reference sequence). V was pared by 5 bases and J by 0 bases, with 9 bases of the junction left unmatched. Sequences were obtained from PBMCs or T cells enriched from blood (not recorded which). This TCR was recovered from a woman aged 18-29 years who had recovered from COVID-19. The V call is TRBV6-6, the J call TRBJ2-2; TRBD2 aligns across 13 bases. The CDR3 DNA follows: TGTGCCAGCAGTCGTCGGACTAGCGGGGGCCGAACGAACACCGGGGAGCTGTTTTTT. The encoded protein is CASSRRTSGGRTNTGELFF.